This TCR beta chain came from a study of response to subunit inactivated influenza vaccine. To note about this clonotype: Its antigen is unknown.

Study outcomes and limitations: Authors suggested each seasonal flu vaccination may recruit only limited numbers of new T cells.

TCRdb ran MiXCR on the RT-PCR reads and lists one entry per CDR3 protein. The table has 800,000 to 1,000,000 distinct CDR3 sequences, 21% seen once. V was pared by 0 bases and J by 1 base, with 6 bases between. Per germline, CDR1 LGHDT and CDR2 YNNKEL (reference sequence). The CDR3 runs 14 residues. The chain uses TRBV3-1 and TRBJ2-5; D unclear. The source material was PBMCs from blood, sampled about 5 days after vaccination. The source is a man in his fifties or sixties who received an inactivated influenza vaccine. As DNA, the CDR3 is TGTGCCAGCAGCCAAGATACCCTCCAAGAGACCCAGTACTTC. It specifies CASSQDTLQETQYF.